This TCR beta chain was captured in a study of monozygotic twins with inflammatory bowel disease. Study-wide points: Researchers reported no repertoire similarity difference between concordant and discordant twins, possibly from limited power. Immunosuppressive treatments differing between patients may have added repertoire variability.

In the case of this clonotype: Its cognate antigen is unknown.

Molecular identifiers with 6-nucleotide sample barcodes were added during cDNA synthesis via template switching. TCRdb reworked the 5' RACE reads into one entry per CDR3 protein, no DNA. This sample's clone table lists more than 300,000 distinct CDR3 sequences. CDR1 and CDR2 from the germline V gene are MRHNA and SNTAGT. The CDR3 is 13 amino acids. The sequence was obtained from a human donor with ulcerative colitis or Crohn's disease, or a healthy co-twin of an affected twin (not recorded which). The rearrangement links TRBV6-4 to TRBJ2-7; no DNA is available, so the TRBD2 call from TCRdb remains unchecked. The sample was blood. The CDR3 loop reads CASSRDFLSEQYF.